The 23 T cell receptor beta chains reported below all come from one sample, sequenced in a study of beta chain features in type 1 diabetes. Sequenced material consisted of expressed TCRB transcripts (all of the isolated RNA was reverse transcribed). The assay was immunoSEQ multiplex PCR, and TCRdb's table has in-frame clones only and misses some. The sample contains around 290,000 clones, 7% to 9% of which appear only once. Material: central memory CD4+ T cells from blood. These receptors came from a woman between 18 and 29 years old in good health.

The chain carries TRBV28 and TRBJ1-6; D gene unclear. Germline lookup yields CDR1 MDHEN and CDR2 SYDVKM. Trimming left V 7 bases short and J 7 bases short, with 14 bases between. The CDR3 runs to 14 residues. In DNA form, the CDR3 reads TGTGCCAGCAACACACGGGGTTTGAATTCACCCCTCCACTTT. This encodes CASNTRGLNSPLHF.

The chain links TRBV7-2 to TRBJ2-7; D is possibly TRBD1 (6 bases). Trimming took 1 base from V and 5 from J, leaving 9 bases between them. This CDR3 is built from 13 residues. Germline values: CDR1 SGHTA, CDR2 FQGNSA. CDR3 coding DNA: TGTGCCAGCAGCTTAGACAGGGCCCACGAGCAGTACGTC. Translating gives CASSLDRAHEQYV.

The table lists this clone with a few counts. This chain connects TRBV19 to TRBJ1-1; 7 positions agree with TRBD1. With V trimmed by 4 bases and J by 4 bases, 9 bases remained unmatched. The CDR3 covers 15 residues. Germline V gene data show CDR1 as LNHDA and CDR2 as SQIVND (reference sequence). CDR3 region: CASSTRTGVVTEAFF. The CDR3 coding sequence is TGTGCCAGTAGTACGCGGACAGGAGTCGTCACTGAAGCTTTCTTT.

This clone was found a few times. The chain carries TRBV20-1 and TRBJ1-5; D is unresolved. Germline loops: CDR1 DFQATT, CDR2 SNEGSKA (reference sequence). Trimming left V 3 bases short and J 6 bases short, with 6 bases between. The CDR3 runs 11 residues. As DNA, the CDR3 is TGCAGTGCTAGGGCTAGTCAGCCCCAGCATTTT. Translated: CSARASQPQHF.

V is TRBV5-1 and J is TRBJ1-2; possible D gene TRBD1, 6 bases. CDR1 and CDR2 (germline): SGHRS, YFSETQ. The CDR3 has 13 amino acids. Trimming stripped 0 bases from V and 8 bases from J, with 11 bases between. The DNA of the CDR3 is TGCGCCAGCAGCTTGGACAGGGTAGAAGGCTACACCTTC. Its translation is CASSLDRVEGYTF.

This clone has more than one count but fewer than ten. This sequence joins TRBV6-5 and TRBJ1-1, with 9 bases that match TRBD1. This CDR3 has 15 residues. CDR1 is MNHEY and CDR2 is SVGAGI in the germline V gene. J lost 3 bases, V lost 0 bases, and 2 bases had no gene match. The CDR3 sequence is CASSYSWTGDTEAFF. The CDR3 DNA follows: TGTGCCAGCAGTTACTCGTGGACAGGGGACACTGAAGCTTTCTTT.

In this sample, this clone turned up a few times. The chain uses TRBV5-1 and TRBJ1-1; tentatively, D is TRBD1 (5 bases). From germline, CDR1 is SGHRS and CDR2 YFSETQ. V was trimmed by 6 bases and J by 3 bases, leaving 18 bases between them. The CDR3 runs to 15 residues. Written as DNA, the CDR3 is TGCGCCAGCACCCTCTCGGCTCTAGGGGACACTGAAGCTTTCTTT. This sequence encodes CASTLSALGDTEAFF.

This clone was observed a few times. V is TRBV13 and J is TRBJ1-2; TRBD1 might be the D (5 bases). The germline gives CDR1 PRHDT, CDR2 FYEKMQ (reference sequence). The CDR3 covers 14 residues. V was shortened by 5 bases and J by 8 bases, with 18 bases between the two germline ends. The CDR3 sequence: CASSPRSRGEGYTF. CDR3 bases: TGTGCCAGCAGCCCCAGGTCGAGGGGCGAAGGCTACACCTTC.

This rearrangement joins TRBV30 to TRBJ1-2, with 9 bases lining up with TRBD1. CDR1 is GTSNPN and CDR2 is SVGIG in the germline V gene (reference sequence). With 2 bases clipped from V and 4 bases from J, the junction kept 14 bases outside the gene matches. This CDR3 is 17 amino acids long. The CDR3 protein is CAWSLSVPDRGSYGYTF. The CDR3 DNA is TGTGCCTGGAGTTTATCCGTTCCGGACAGGGGCTCCTATGGCTACACCTTC.

Here the CDR3 reads CASSLAVQLVGYGYTF. CDR3 DNA sequence: TGTGCCAGCAGCTTAGCAGTACAGTTAGTCGGCTATGGCTACACCTTC. The chain has TRBV7-8 and TRBJ1-2; D uncertain. CDR1 is SGHVS and CDR2 is FQNEAQ in the germline V gene. With 0 bases removed from V and 4 bases from J, the gap between germline ends came to 15 bases. The CDR3 runs 16 residues.

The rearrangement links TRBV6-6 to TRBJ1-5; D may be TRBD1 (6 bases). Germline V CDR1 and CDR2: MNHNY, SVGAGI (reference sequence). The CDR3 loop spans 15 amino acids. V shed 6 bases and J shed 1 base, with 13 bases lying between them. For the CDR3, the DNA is TGTGCCAGCAGACCTCTACAGGGAAGCAATCAGCCCCAGCATTTT. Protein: CASRPLQGSNQPQHF.

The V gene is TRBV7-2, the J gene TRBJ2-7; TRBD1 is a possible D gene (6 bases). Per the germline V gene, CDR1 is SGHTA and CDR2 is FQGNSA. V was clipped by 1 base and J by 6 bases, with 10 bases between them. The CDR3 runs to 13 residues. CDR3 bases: TGTGCCAGCAGCTTAGGGCCAGGGGTCGAGCAGTACGTC. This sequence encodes CASSLGPGVEQYV.

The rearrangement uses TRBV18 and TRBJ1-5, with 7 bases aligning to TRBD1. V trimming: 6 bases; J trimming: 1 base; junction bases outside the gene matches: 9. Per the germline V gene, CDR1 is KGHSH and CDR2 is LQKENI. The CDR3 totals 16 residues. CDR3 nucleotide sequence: TGTGCCAGCTCCCGACAGGGCACTTTAAGCAATCAGCCCCAGCATTTT. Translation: CASSRQGTLSNQPQHF.

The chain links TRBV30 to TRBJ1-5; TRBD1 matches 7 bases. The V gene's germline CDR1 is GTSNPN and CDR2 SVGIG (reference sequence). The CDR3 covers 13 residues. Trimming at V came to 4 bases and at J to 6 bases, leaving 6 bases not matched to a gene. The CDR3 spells CAWTTGRGQPQHF. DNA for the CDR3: TGTGCCTGGACGACAGGGAGAGGTCAGCCCCAGCATTTT.

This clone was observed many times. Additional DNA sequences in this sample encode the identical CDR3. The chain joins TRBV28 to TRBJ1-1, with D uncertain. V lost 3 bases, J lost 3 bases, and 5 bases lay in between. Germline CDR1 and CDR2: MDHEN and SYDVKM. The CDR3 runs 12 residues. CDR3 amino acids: CASSLGYTEAFF. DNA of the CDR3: TGTGCCAGCAGTTTGGGGTACACTGAAGCTTTCTTT.

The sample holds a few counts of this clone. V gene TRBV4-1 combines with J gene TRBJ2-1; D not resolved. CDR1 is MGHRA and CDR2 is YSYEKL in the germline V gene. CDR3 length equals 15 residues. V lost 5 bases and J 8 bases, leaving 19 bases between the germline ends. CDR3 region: CASSSGSSRSHEQFF. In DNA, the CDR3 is TGCGCCAGCAGCTCTGGGTCCTCCAGGAGTCATGAGCAGTTCTTC.

The CDR3 reads CASSLNRDTQYF. In nucleotides, the CDR3 is TGTGCCAGCAGCCTCAATCGGGATACGCAGTATTTT. The V gene is TRBV7-2, the J gene TRBJ2-3, with no clear D. This CDR3 has 12 amino acids. Germline V CDR1 and CDR2: SGHTA, FQGNSA. V lost 5 bases and J 6 bases, leaving 9 bases between the germline ends.

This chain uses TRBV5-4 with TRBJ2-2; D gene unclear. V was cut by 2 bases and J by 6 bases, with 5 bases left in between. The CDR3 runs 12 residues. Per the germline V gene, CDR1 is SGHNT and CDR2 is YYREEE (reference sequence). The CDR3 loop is CASSFDAGELFF. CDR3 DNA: TGTGCCAGCAGCTTTGACGCCGGGGAGCTGTTTTTT.

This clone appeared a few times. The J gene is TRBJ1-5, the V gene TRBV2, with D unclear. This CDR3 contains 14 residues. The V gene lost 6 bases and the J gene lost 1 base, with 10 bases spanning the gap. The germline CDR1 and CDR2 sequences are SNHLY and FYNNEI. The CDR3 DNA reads TGTGCCAGCAGCTACCGAGGAAGCAATCAGCCCCAGCATTTT. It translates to CASSYRGSNQPQHF.

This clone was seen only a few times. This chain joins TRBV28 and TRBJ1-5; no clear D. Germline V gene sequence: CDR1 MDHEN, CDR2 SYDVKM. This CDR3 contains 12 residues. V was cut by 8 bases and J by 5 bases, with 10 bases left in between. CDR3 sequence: CASGISHQPQHF. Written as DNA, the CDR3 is TGTGCCAGCGGGATCAGTCATCAGCCCCAGCATTTT.

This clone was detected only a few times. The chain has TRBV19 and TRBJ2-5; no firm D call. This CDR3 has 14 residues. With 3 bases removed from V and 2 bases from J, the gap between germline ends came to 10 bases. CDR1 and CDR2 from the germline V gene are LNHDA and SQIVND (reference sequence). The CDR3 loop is CASSIGARQETQYF. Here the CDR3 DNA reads TGTGCCAGTAGTATCGGTGCCAGACAAGAGACCCAGTACTTC.

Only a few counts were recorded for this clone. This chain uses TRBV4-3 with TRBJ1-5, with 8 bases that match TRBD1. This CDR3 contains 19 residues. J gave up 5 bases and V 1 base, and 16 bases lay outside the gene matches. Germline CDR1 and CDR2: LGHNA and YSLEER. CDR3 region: CASSQGSRGRGVKDQPQHF. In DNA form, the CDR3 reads TGCGCCAGCAGCCAAGGTTCCAGGGGGCGCGGGGTTAAGGATCAGCCCCAGCATTTT.

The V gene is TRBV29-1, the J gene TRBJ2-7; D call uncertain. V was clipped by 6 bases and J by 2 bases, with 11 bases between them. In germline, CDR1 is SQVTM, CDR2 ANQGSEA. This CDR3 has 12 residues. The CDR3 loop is CSVQSGTYEQYF. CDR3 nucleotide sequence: TGCAGCGTCCAATCAGGTACCTACGAGCAGTACTTC.